This T cell receptor (beta chain) was sequenced in a study of T cell repertoires in cytomegalovirus infection. Across the whole study: Selected CMV epitopes included recently identified HLA-C-restricted ones as well as well-studied HLA-B-restricted ones. Evidence of both CMV infection and a matching HLA type came from public TCR beta signatures. Study-wide results and caveats: Clonotypes of TCR beta that were HLA-C-restricted and CMV-specific dominated the ex vivo response.

One entry per CDR3 protein results from TCRdb running MiXCR on the reads. The table lists roughly 500,000 distinct CDR3 sequences, roughly 42% of them singletons. The V gene lost 4 bases and the J gene lost 0 bases, with 19 bases spanning the gap. The CDR3 covers 17 residues. Points on this clonotype: No antigen is known for it.

The clonotype originates from a human donor in good health (CMV status not recorded). Some clones in this sample may be carry-over from other donors' samples. V usage is TRBV12-3 or TRBV12-4 and J usage is TRBJ2-7, with D unclear. The source material was cultured PBMCs, sampled from culture after CMV antigen stimulation. Written as DNA, the CDR3 is TGTGCCAGCAGTTCCTACCCCGACTCCAGGAGCTCCTACGAGCAGTACTTC. This sequence encodes CASSSYPDSRSSYEQYF.